This is a list of T cell receptor beta chains from one sample in a study of molecular identifiers for immune sequencing clone quantification. TCRdb ran MiXCR on the PCR reads and lists one entry per CDR3 protein. This sample carries 400,000 to 600,000 distinct CDR3 sequences, roughly 25% of them seen once, and the ten largest clones take under 0.85%. Specimen: naive CD8+ T cells from blood, with Jurkat cell RNA spiked in. These receptors came from a human donor in good health. Some libraries in this study had Jurkat cell RNA spiked in. Each CDR3 is given with its conserved first and last residue. A D gene is named only where the DNA matches it firmly. Some rows have no size entry. The others give once, few or many, or a class for an expanded clone.

V gene	J gene	D gene	clone size	CDR3 DNA	CDR3 protein
TRBV7-2	TRBJ2-7	NA	NA	TGTGCCAGCAGCTTAGAGGTTTTAGGAGGGAGAAACTCCTACGAGCAGTACTTC	CASSLEVLGGRNSYEQYF
TRBV5-1	TRBJ2-5	TRBD1	few	TGCGCCAGCAGCACAGACAGGGTCCAAGAGCCCCAGTACTTC	CASSTDRVQEPQYF
TRBV7-9	TRBJ2-1	TRBD2	NA	TGTGCCAGCAGCTCGCCGGGACTAGCGAGACATGAGCAGTTCTTC	CASSSPGLARHEQFF
TRBV14	TRBJ1-1	NA	few	TGTGCCAGCACCCTAAGTGGGGGGAGGAACACTGAAGCTTTCTTT	CASTLSGGRNTEAFF
TRBV4-1	TRBJ1-4	NA	NA	TGCGCCAGCAGCCAAACAGAAAATGAAAAACTGTTTTTT	CASSQTENEKLFF
TRBV7-9	TRBJ2-2	TRBD1	NA	TGTGCCAGCAGCTTCCCTGGGACAGGGGTGATGGTCGCCGGGGAGCTGTTTTTT	CASSFPGTGVMVAGELFF
TRBV7-9	TRBJ2-5	TRBD1	few	TGTGCCAGCAGCTCACGGACAGGGCCCTCGGGGACCCAGTACTTC	CASSSRTGPSGTQYF
TRBV6-5	TRBJ2-1	TRBD2	NA	TGTGCCAGCAGTTGGACTAGCGAGTACAATGAGCAGTTCTTC	CASSWTSEYNEQFF
TRBV28	TRBJ2-7	NA	few	TGTGCCAGCAGTTTCGGTTTAACGGGGGCGGGCGAGCAGTACTTC	CASSFGLTGAGEQYF
TRBV13	TRBJ1-2	NA	many	TGTGCCAGCAGTAACCCAGTTCATGGCTACACCTTC	CASSNPVHGYTF
TRBV5-5	TRBJ2-5	TRBD2	many	TGTGCCAGCAGCTTATCTCTAGCGGGGGGGCCTCGAGAGACCCAGTACTTC	CASSLSLAGGPRETQYF
TRBV9	TRBJ1-2	NA	NA	TGTGCCAGCAGCGCTGCCCGACAGGCAGCCCGCCCTATCCATTACTATGGCTACACCTTC	CASSAARQAARPIHYYGYTF
TRBV9	TRBJ1-2	NA	few	TGTGCCAGCAGCAAAGTAACCCCTACTAACTATGGCTACACCTTC	CASSKVTPTNYGYTF
TRBV27	TRBJ1-5	TRBD1	NA	TGTGCCAGCAGTTTTACAGGGGCATCTCAGCCCCAGCATTTT	CASSFTGASQPQHF
TRBV12-3/TRBV12-4	TRBJ2-7	NA	many	TGTGCCAGCAGACCTTCCCTCGCCTACGAGCAGTACTTC	CASRPSLAYEQYF
TRBV19	TRBJ2-2	NA	NA	TGTGCCAGTAGTATGCGGACAGTCACCGGGGAGCTGTTTTTT	CASSMRTVTGELFF
TRBV3-1	TRBJ1-2	NA	many	TGTGCCAGCAGCCCCTCTTCCGCCTTCGAAGGCTACACCTTC	CASSPSSAFEGYTF
TRBV3-1	TRBJ1-2	NA	NA	TGTGCCAGCAGCCCACTTACCCCCAGGGGCGGGGTTTATGGCTACACCTTC	CASSPLTPRGGVYGYTF
TRBV13	TRBJ2-3	TRBD2	NA	TGTGCCAGCAGTTCCACCAGACTAGCGGGGAACACAGATACGCAGTATTTT	CASSSTRLAGNTDTQYF
TRBV7-9	TRBJ2-3	NA	few	TGTGCCAGCAGCCCCCGCCGATCGGATACGCAGTATTTT	CASSPRRSDTQYF
TRBV19	TRBJ2-7	NA	NA	TGTGCCAGTCGTGAAGGACAGCCCAACTACGAGCAGTACTTC	CASREGQPNYEQYF
TRBV21-1	TRBJ1-5	NA	NA	TGTGCCAGCAGCAAAAAGGAACAGAGCAATCAGCCCCAGCATTTT	CASSKKEQSNQPQHF
TRBV7-9	TRBJ2-7	NA	NA	TGTGCCAGCAGTCCCCTCCCGAGGGGTTACGAGCAGTACTTC	CASSPLPRGYEQYF
TRBV30	TRBJ2-1	TRBD2	NA	TGTGCCTGGAGGTCGGGACTAGCTTTCGATGAGCAGTTCTTC	CAWRSGLAFDEQFF
TRBV2	TRBJ1-2	NA	NA	TGTGCCAGCAGTGATCCCTCCGACAGTATTAATGGCTACACCTTC	CASSDPSDSINGYTF
TRBV2	TRBJ2-7	NA	many	TGTGCCAGCAGTGACCTGGGGGGCGGTCCAGGGCAGTACTTC	CASSDLGGGPGQYF
TRBV4-3	TRBJ2-5	TRBD2	NA	TGCGCCAGCAGCCAAGAGATCCCTAGCGGCCGGATGGAGACCCAGTACTTC	CASSQEIPSGRMETQYF
TRBV5-1	TRBJ2-7	NA	NA	TGCGCCAGCAGCCTGTGGACAAATAGCTCCTACGAGCAGTACTTC	CASSLWTNSSYEQYF
TRBV4-1	TRBJ1-1	NA	NA	TGCGCCAGCAAACAAGAGGGGCAGACCATGAACACTGAAGCTTTCTTT	CASKQEGQTMNTEAFF
TRBV19	TRBJ2-7	TRBD1	NA	TGTGCCAGTAGTGGGACAGGTCGGCTCCACGAGCAGTACTTC	CASSGTGRLHEQYF
TRBV21-1	TRBJ2-7	NA	few	TGTGCCAGCAGCAAAGCTGTGGTCAGGGGCTACGAGCAGTACTTC	CASSKAVVRGYEQYF
TRBV6-5	TRBJ2-1	NA	NA	TGTGCCAGCAGTTACTCGCTCGGGAGTTCGAATGAGCAGTTCTTC	CASSYSLGSSNEQFF
TRBV20-1	TRBJ2-2	NA	NA	TGCAGTGCTAGTCCGGAGGTTGGGGAGCTGTTTTTT	CSASPEVGELFF
TRBV11-2	TRBJ2-3	NA	many	TGTGCCAGCAGCTTCGAGTCCGACACAGATACGCAGTATTTT	CASSFESDTDTQYF
TRBV7-9	TRBJ1-5	NA	few	TGTGCCAGCAGCCCTGATTATCAGCCCCAGCATTTT	CASSPDYQPQHF
TRBV28	TRBJ2-3	TRBD1	few	TGTGCCAGCAGTTTAATTGTACTGGACAGGAGCACAGATACGCAGTATTTT	CASSLIVLDRSTDTQYF
TRBV2	TRBJ2-7	TRBD1	many	TGTGCCAGCAGTGCGGGACAGTTTCCCTACGAGCAGTACTTC	CASSAGQFPYEQYF
TRBV4-3	TRBJ2-7	NA	many	TGCGCCAGCAGTCCCGAAACAGGGTATCTTCACGAGCAGTACTTC	CASSPETGYLHEQYF
TRBV27	TRBJ2-3	NA	NA	TGTGCCAGCAGTTTGCTTAACACTCTCGGCACAGATACGCAGTATTTT	CASSLLNTLGTDTQYF
TRBV11-2	TRBJ2-7	TRBD2	few	TGTGCCAGCAGCCCAGGACTAGCGGATACCTACGAGCAGTACTTC	CASSPGLADTYEQYF
TRBV5-1	TRBJ1-1	NA	many	TGCGCCAGCAGACATGCGAACACTGAAGCTTTCTTT	CASRHANTEAFF
TRBV29-1	TRBJ2-5	NA	NA	TGCAGCGTTGTGGGCAGTCAAGAGACACAGTACTTC	CSVVGSQETQYF
TRBV2	TRBJ2-5	NA	NA	TGTGCCAGCAGTGCCACGCACAGGGACCTCCAAGAGACCCAGTACTTC	CASSATHRDLQETQYF
TRBV6-1	TRBJ1-1	NA	few	TGTGCCAGCAGTGTGGACGACACTGAAGCTTTCTTT	CASSVDDTEAFF
TRBV19	TRBJ2-1	TRBD2	few	TGTGCCAGTAGTTTGACTAGCGGGGCCGGAGGTGAGCAGTTCTTC	CASSLTSGAGGEQFF
TRBV12-3/TRBV12-4	TRBJ1-4	TRBD1	few	TGTGCCAGCAGTACCCGGGACAGGGGGCTTGAAAAACTGTTTTTT	CASSTRDRGLEKLFF
TRBV6-5	TRBJ2-3	NA	few	TGTGCCAGCAGTTACGACCCCCTAGGACCGGGGGGCGCGACAGATACGCAGTATTTT	CASSYDPLGPGGATDTQYF